The rows below give T cell receptor beta chains drawn from one sample of a study of Graves' ophthalmopathy and Graves' hyperthyroidism. MiXCR, applied by TCRdb to the multiplex PCR reads, yields one record per CDR3 protein. The sample comprises roughly 700,000 distinct CDR3 sequences, roughly two fifths of which are singletons, and 44% rests with the top ten. The sample comprised peripheral blood. The receptors come from an adult man with Graves' ophthalmopathy. Each CDR3 is given with its conserved first and last residue. The order of the fields is D gene, V gene, J gene, clone size, CDR3 DNA, CDR3 protein. The D gene is left open where the match is weak. Clone size is shown for a subset of rows, as once, few, many or a class of expanded clone.

.	TRBV20-1	TRBJ2-2	few	TGCAGTGTTTCGGGAAGGACCGGGGAGCTGTTTTTT	CSVSGRTGELFF
.	TRBV19	TRBJ1-2	few	TGTGCCAGTAGGGATCAGGGGGGCTACACCTTC	CASRDQGGYTF
.	TRBV5-8	TRBJ1-2	many	TGTGCCAGCAGCTTGTGGACGATGGGCGGCTACACCTTC	CASSLWTMGGYTF
TRBD1	TRBV20-1	TRBJ1-2	many	TGCAGTGCTAGGATGGTGGACAGGGGGCATGGCTACACCTTC	CSARMVDRGHGYTF
.	TRBV13	TRBJ1-1	.	TGTGCCAGCAGCTTGGCCGGGGCCCCGAGTCAAGCTTTCTTT	CASSLAGAPSQAFF
TRBD1	TRBV9	TRBJ2-7	.	TGTGCCAGCAGCGTTGGGACAGGGGCGAACTTGGGGGAGCAGTACTTC	CASSVGTGANLGEQYF
TRBD1	TRBV20-1	TRBJ1-2	few	TGCAGTGCACCGGACAGGGGGCGCCTCTATGGCTACACCTTC	CSAPDRGRLYGYTF
TRBD1	TRBV2	TRBJ2-5	many	TGTGCCAGCAGTGGGACAGGGAGTGGGGAGACCCAGTACTTC	CASSGTGSGETQYF
.	TRBV4-2	TRBJ2-7	many	TGTGCCAGCAGCGGGCGTTTCTACGAGCAGTACTTC	CASSGRFYEQYF
TRBD2	TRBV20-1	TRBJ2-5	.	TGCAGTGCTAGAGTCTCCCGGGCTAGCGGGAGGGAAGAGACCCAGTACTTC	CSARVSRASGREETQYF
TRBD1	TRBV15	TRBJ1-4	many	TGTGCCACCAGCAGAGGGACAGGGGGTTATGAAAAACTGTTTTTT	CATSRGTGGYEKLFF
TRBD1	TRBV11-2	TRBJ1-1	.	TGTGCCAGCAGCCTCCGGGGACAGGGATTGGACACTGAAGCTTTCTTT	CASSLRGQGLDTEAFF
.	TRBV2	TRBJ2-7	.	TGTGCCAGCAGAGCCACTAGCTGGAGCTCCTACGAGCAGTACTTC	CASRATSWSSYEQYF
TRBD1	TRBV29-1	TRBJ2-5	.	TGCAGCGTTGAATACAGGGGGCAGACCCAGTACTTC	CSVEYRGQTQYF
TRBD2	TRBV6-6	TRBJ2-7	.	TGTGCCAGCAGTTTAGATCGGGAGGGCCTAAAGCAGTACTTC	CASSLDREGLKQYF
.	TRBV20-1	TRBJ1-3	.	TGCAGTGCCACGGGGGCTCTCGGAAACACCATATATTTT	CSATGALGNTIYF
.	TRBV11-2	TRBJ1-2	many	TGTGCCAGTCAGTCCGACAGTTATGGCTACACCTTC	CASQSDSYGYTF
.	TRBV9	TRBJ2-6	.	TGTGCCAGCAGCTCAGGACCGTTCTCTGGGGCCAACGTCCTGACTTTC	CASSSGPFSGANVLTF
.	TRBV29-1	TRBJ1-1	many	TGCAGCGTTGAAGCGGGGAACACTGAAGCTTTCTTT	CSVEAGNTEAFF
.	TRBV14	TRBJ2-5	.	TGTGCCAGCAGCCAAGTCGGCAGACGGGCGGAGACCCAGTACTTC	CASSQVGRRAETQYF
.	TRBV3-1	TRBJ2-7	.	TGTGCCAGCAAAGGGTTGGGGGCATACGAGCAGTACTTC	CASKGLGAYEQYF
.	TRBV5-1	TRBJ1-6	few	TGCGCCAGCAGCCTTGGGGCTTTAAAGCACCACAATTCACCCCTCCACTTT	CASSLGALKHHNSPLHF
.	TRBV12-3/TRBV12-4	TRBJ1-2	once	TGTGCCAGCAGTTACTCCGGGCATGGCAGGACGTATGGCTACACCTTC	CASSYSGHGRTYGYTF
TRBD1	TRBV10-3	TRBJ1-6	many	TGTGCCATCAGTGCGAGACAGGGGTTATATTCACCCCTCCACTTT	CAISARQGLYSPLHF
.	TRBV2	TRBJ2-2	.	TGTGCCAGCAAAACTCGGGGTAGGACCGGGGAGCTGTTTTTT	CASKTRGRTGELFF
TRBD1	TRBV6-5	TRBJ1-6	many	TGTGCCAGCACTAAACAGGGGGATGGTTCACCCCTCCACTTT	CASTKQGDGSPLHF
.	TRBV14	TRBJ2-5	few	TGTGCCAGCAGCCAAGAATGGGGGCACCAGTACTTC	CASSQEWGHQYF
.	TRBV12-3/TRBV12-4	TRBJ2-2	.	TGTGCCAGCTCGGTTGGTATTTCCGGGGAGCTGTTTTTT	CASSVGISGELFF
.	TRBV29-1	TRBJ1-4	.	TGCAGCGTTGACAATGTCGGTGAGGTTAATGAAAAGCTGCTTTTT	CSVDNVGEVNEKLLF
TRBD1	TRBV15	TRBJ1-2	.	TGTGCTAGCTTCGGACAGGGGGTCCGGTATGGCTACACCTTC	CASFGQGVRYGYTF
TRBD1	TRBV19	TRBJ1-6	many	TGTGCCAGCCACCCCGGACAGGATCCTAGAGCCCTCCACTTT	CASHPGQDPRALHF
.	TRBV6-1	TRBJ1-4	.	TGTGCCAGCAGTGAGACAGTTTCAGAACTGTTTTTT	CASSETVSELFF
TRBD1	TRBV10-1	TRBJ1-5	.	TGCGCCAGCAGAGGACAGGGCCAAGGCAATCAGCCCCAGCATTTT	CASRGQGQGNQPQHF
.	TRBV5-6	TRBJ1-2	many	TGTGCCAGCAGCCCAAGCTCGTACAGAGCTTATGGCTACACCTTC	CASSPSSYRAYGYTF
.	TRBV19	TRBJ2-2	.	TGTGCCAGTAGTATTTCGCTAGCGAACACCGGGGAGCTGTTTTTT	CASSISLANTGELFF
TRBD1	TRBV7-9	TRBJ1-2	.	TGTGCCAGCAGCTCAGGCACGGACAGGGGCTATGGCTACACCTTC	CASSSGTDRGYGYTF
.	TRBV19	TRBJ2-6	many	TGTGCCAGTAGTCCGCAAGGAAACTCTGGGGCCAACGTCCTGACTTTC	CASSPQGNSGANVLTF
TRBD2	TRBV7-2	TRBJ2-7	many	TGTGCCAGCAGCCCGGGACTAGCGAGCCGCGAGCAGTACTTC	CASSPGLASREQYF
.	TRBV10-3	TRBJ2-2	many	TGTGCCACCGCCGGGACGGGGGAGACCGGGGAGCTGTTTTTT	CATAGTGETGELFF
.	TRBV2	TRBJ1-1	many	TGTGCCAGCACCTACAGAGCCAGCGCGAACACTGAAGCTTTCTTT	CASTYRASANTEAFF
TRBD1	TRBV25-1	TRBJ2-2	.	TGTGCCAGCAGCCCCGGACAGGGGGGATGGTCCGGGGAGCTGTTTTTT	CASSPGQGGWSGELFF
TRBD2	TRBV7-9	TRBJ2-1	many	TGTGCCAGCAGCCATTGGACTAGCTCCTACAATGAGCAGTTCTTC	CASSHWTSSYNEQFF
TRBD1	TRBV25-1	TRBJ2-2	.	TGTGCTAGGCAGGGGGCTAGCACCGGGGAGCTGTTTTTT	CARQGASTGELFF
TRBD1	TRBV2	TRBJ1-2	.	TGTGCCAGCAGCGCCACGACAGGGGGAGGTAGCTATGGCTACACCTTC	CASSATTGGGSYGYTF
.	TRBV15	TRBJ1-3	few	TGTGCCACCAGCAGAGATCAGGACAGAGGGTTTTACACCATATATTTT	CATSRDQDRGFYTIYF
TRBD1	TRBV10-3	TRBJ2-7	few	TGTGCCAGCAGTGAAGCCGGGACAGGGAGCGAGCAGTACTTC	CASSEAGTGSEQYF
.	TRBV14	TRBJ1-1	few	TGTGCCAGCAGCCAAGCGGGGGGAGCTTTCTTT	CASSQAGGAFF
.	TRBV24-1	TRBJ1-5	few	TGTGCCAGTAGTCCTCAGGGAAGGAGCAATCAGCCCCAGCATTTT	CASSPQGRSNQPQHF
.	TRBV5-4	TRBJ2-7	.	TGTGCCAGCAGCTTGGATGCCGGGACTTCACCCTACGAGCAGTACTTC	CASSLDAGTSPYEQYF
.	TRBV19	TRBJ2-5	many	TGTGCCAGTAGCGGTGTCGGGACAACCTCGACACAAGAGACCCAGTACTTC	CASSGVGTTSTQETQYF
TRBD1	TRBV29-1	TRBJ1-2	.	TGCAGCGTCGAAGGGACAGGGGAGGATGGCTACACCTTC	CSVEGTGEDGYTF
.	TRBV19	TRBJ1-4	.	TGTGCCAGTAGTATTTGGCGGAATGAAAAACTGTTTTTT	CASSIWRNEKLFF
.	TRBV6-2/TRBV6-3	TRBJ1-5	few	TGTGCCAGCGGCCGAGGACACTTCAATCAGCCCCAGCATTTT	CASGRGHFNQPQHF